Described below is a single TCR beta chain sequence and its context. The entry originates in a study of blood T cell repertoires in COVID-19. About the study: COVID-19 samples, acute and convalescent, were from the United States, Italy and Spain. Sample material is recorded as cDNA or gDNA derived from T cells, B-cell-depleted T cells, or PBMCs.

Germline assignment: CDR1 SNHLY and CDR2 FYNNEI. The junction had 14 bases not matched to a gene; V was cut back by 0 bases and J by 5 bases. CDR3 size: 18 residues. Original handling: Reference gene primers were amplified, and this amplification served to estimate nucleated cell counts. TCRdb's copy holds only in-frame clones and misses some; the assay was immunoSEQ multiplex PCR. Clonal size and the V and J genes are those of that table, whereas D and trimming came from the DNA. This table has roughly 360,000 clones, roughly 86% appearing once. The sample taken for sequencing was peripheral blood. The receptor comes from a human donor with acute or convalescent COVID-19. The donor label of this sample is uncertain. The chain uses TRBV2 and TRBJ1-2, with 8 bases fitting TRBD1. The CDR3 sequence: CASSEALGTGPSSYGYTF. The CDR3 DNA reads as TGTGCCAGCAGTGAAGCGCTCGGGACAGGACCCTCTTCTTATGGCTACACCTTC.